The 5 T cell receptor beta chains below were found in one sample sequenced in a study of CD8 T cells in ankylosing spondylitis. In TCRdb, the 5' RACE reads were re-called with MiXCR into one record per CDR3 protein. Among a few hundred thousand distinct CDR3 sequences, 6.5% to 10% were seen once, and the ten largest hold 14% to 15%. These receptors' antigens are unknown. Study-level points and caveats: Apparently characteristic of ankylosing spondylitis blood was a TCR beta motif (fewer than ten highly homologous variants).

The sequenced material came from blood, either unsorted or a sorted T cell fraction (not recorded which). The receptors originated from a male donor with ankylosing spondylitis.

The chain couples TRBV29-1 to TRBJ1-2; 7 nucleotides match TRBD1. In germline, CDR1 is SQVTM, CDR2 ANQGSEA. Trimming at V came to 2 bases and at J to 4 bases, leaving 4 bases not matched to a gene. This CDR3 is 13 amino acids long. The CDR3 nucleotides read TGCAGCGTTGAAACAGGGGAAAGCTATGGCTACACCTTC. It yields the protein CSVETGESYGYTF.

The chain couples TRBV7-3 to TRBJ2-1; 7 bases align to TRBD2. Germline lookup yields CDR1 SGHTA and CDR2 FQGTGA. Unmatched junction bases numbered 7, after V lost 1 base and J lost 1 base. The CDR3 totals 17 residues. This CDR3 is CASSLMGGEGSYNEQFF. The CDR3 region has the DNA TGTGCCAGCAGCTTAATGGGGGGGGAGGGTTCCTACAATGAGCAGTTCTTC.

This clonotype appeared a few times. This chain uses TRBV28 with TRBJ2-7; TRBD2 might be the D (5 bases). Per germline, CDR1 MDHEN and CDR2 SYDVKM. CDR3 length: 12 residues. The V gene lost 3 bases and the J gene lost 5 bases, with 8 bases spanning the gap. The CDR3: CASSFSRDEQYF. DNA for the CDR3: TGTGCCAGCAGTTTTTCGAGGGACGAGCAGTACTTC.

There are many counts of this clonotype. The chain couples TRBV5-1 to TRBJ2-1; 9 bases match TRBD1. Germline-derived CDR1 and CDR2 are SGHRS and YFSETQ. The CDR3 has 15 residues. The V segment lost 2 bases and the J segment 7 bases; nucleotides outside the gene matches: 7. Written as DNA, the CDR3 is TGCGCCAGCAGCTTAGGACAGGGGTTTATGAATGAGCAGTTCTTC. This sequence encodes CASSLGQGFMNEQFF.

This clonotype showed up just a few times. The rearrangement uses TRBV4-3 and TRBJ1-6; a possible D gene is TRBD1 (5 bases). Trimming shortened V by 1 base and J by 10 bases, and 11 bases separated the two germline ends. CDR1 and CDR2 (germline): LGHNA, YSLEER. The CDR3 loop spans 14 amino acids. The CDR3 DNA reads as TGCGCCAGCAGCCAAGTGGGCCGGGGCTCACCCCTCCACTTT. It translates to CASSQVGRGSPLHF.